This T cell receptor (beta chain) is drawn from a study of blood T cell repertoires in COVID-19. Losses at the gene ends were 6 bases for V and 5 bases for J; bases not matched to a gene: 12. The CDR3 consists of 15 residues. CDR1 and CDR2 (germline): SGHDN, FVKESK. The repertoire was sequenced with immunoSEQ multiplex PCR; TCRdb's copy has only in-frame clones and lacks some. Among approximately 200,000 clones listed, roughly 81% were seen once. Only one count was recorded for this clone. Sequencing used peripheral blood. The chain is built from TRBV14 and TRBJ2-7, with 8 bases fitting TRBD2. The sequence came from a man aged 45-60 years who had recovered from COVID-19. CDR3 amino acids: CASSRWSGGKDEQYF. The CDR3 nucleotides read TGTGCCAGCAGTAGATGGTCGGGAGGGAAGGACGAGCAGTACTTC.